Presented here are 5 T cell receptor beta chains from one specimen sequenced in a study of shared clonotypes between healthy human individuals (dated by TCRdb to 2020 to 2022). The library was made by the immunoSEQ multiplex PCR assay. Drawn from immuneACCESS, this table holds only the in-frame rearrangements with V and J called that TCRdb kept. Clones are partly lost; checked studies trace under half to an unresolved V gene and leave the rest unexplained. The sample table contains some 1,600,000 clones; only one count was recorded for roughly 98% of them. 0.4% to 0.45% of the sample is taken by the ten largest. The specimen sequenced was naive CD4+ T cells sorted from blood. Reading the label with the study, this specimen's cell subset or site is: CD45RA+ positively selected. These TCRs come from a man younger than 45 in good health.

V gene TRBV9 combines with J gene TRBJ2-1, with 9 bases fitting TRBD2. CDR1 and CDR2 from the germline V gene are SGDLS and YYNGEE. The V gene end was trimmed by 3 bases and the J gene end by 0 bases; junction bases not matched to a gene: 7. The CDR3 is 17 residues long. The chain's CDR3 is CASSGPSGKSSYNEQFF. The CDR3, as DNA: TGTGCCAGCAGCGGACCTAGCGGGAAGAGCTCCTACAATGAGCAGTTCTTC.

The J gene is TRBJ2-7, the V gene TRBV10-2; D possibly uses TRBD1 or TRBD2 (5 bases each). The V gene lost 6 bases and the J gene lost 0 bases, with 12 bases spanning the gap. The CDR3 has 14 amino acids. Germline V gives CDR1 WSHSY, CDR2 SAAADI. The CDR3: CASSRDPISYEQYF. The CDR3 region has the DNA TGCGCCAGCAGCCGGGACCCGATCTCCTACGAGCAGTACTTC.

This clone was observed at least ten times. The chain combines TRBV5-1 with TRBJ2-5, with 9 bases matching TRBD1. Germline CDR1 and CDR2: SGHRS and YFSETQ. The J segment lost 4 bases and the V segment lost 7 bases, leaving 8 bases of the junction unmatched. CDR3 size: 14 residues. CDR3 residues: CASGRQGEGETQYF. The CDR3 bases are TGCGCCAGCGGACGACAGGGGGAGGGAGAGACCCAGTACTTC.

This chain joins TRBV5-4 and TRBJ1-3; tentatively, D is TRBD1 (5 bases). Germline values: CDR1 SGHNT, CDR2 YYREEE (reference sequence). The CDR3 length is 16 residues. V lost 5 bases, J lost 7 bases, and 22 bases lay in between. This CDR3 reads CASSSTQGRLRNTIYF. Here the CDR3 DNA reads TGTGCCAGCAGTTCTACCCAGGGCCGCCTCCGGAACACCATATATTTT.

The V call is TRBV6-5, the J call TRBJ2-7, with D uncertain. The V end lost 6 bases, the J end lost 2 bases, and 17 bases lay between the germline ends. This CDR3 is 15 amino acids long. Germline-derived CDR1 and CDR2 are MNHEY and SVGAGI. CDR3 sequence: CASSPSYRRAYEQYF. CDR3 nucleotides: TGTGCCAGCAGCCCGTCCTACCGCCGGGCCTACGAGCAGTACTTC.